The 32 T cell receptor delta chains presented below share a single source sample, sequenced in a study of gamma-delta chains in newborns, infants, children. TCRdb re-called clones from the reads via CATT. The sample holds about 4,100 delta-chain clones; 0.5% to 0.6% are singletons and the top ten take 17%. The sample was blood. Receptor source: a child who was a newborn, infant or young child, either healthy, febrile or measles-vaccinated (not recorded which).

With regard to this clone: Translating this DNA gives a protein that differs at residue 10 from the TCRdb one, which belongs to a much larger clone; a read error is likely, and the protein shown is this translation. The chain combines TRDV2 with TRDJ3; 10 positions match TRDD3. V was clipped by 2 bases and J by 5 bases; unmatched bases: 5. The CDR3 sequence is 17 residues long. Per the germline V gene, CDR1 is GEAIGNYY and CDR2 is EKD. CDR3 loop: CACDILGDPRDTRQMFF. CDR3 coding DNA: TGTGCCTGTGACATACTGGGGGATCCCCGGGACACCCGACAGATGTTTTTC.

Only a few counts were recorded for this clone. A much larger clone differs from this one at a single base, so this may be a read error. The rearrangement links TRDV2 to TRDJ3, with 9 bases fitting TRDD3. CDR3 length equals 22 residues. The germline CDR1 and CDR2 sequences are GEAIGNYY and EKD. For the CDR3, the DNA is TGTGCCTGTGGCACCTCCCTGGGGGGATACTCCCAAAGCTCCTGGGACACCCGACAGATGTTTTTC. Translating it yields CACGTSLGGYSQSSWDTRQMFF.

Notes on this clone: For this DNA, TCRdb reports the protein of a much larger clone, which diverges at residue 11, most likely from a read error; the protein presented here is translated directly from the DNA. The chain has TRDV2 and TRDJ3; 10 nucleotides line up with TRDD3. With V trimmed by 3 bases and J by 3 bases, 10 bases remained unmatched. Germline V lookup: CDR1 GEAIGNYY, CDR2 EKD. The CDR3 is 19 residues long. In DNA form, the CDR3 reads TGTGCCTGTGACCCGACTGGGGGATCGGAAGACTGGGACACCCGACAGATGTTTTTC. Protein sequence: CACDPTGGSEDWDTRQMFF.

Of note for this clone: The TCRdb protein, from a much larger clone, departs from this DNA's translation at residue 15, likely by read error; the protein shown derives from the DNA. This chain uses TRDV2 with TRDJ3, with 7 bases lining up with TRDD3. This CDR3 region has 18 residues. Germline values: CDR1 GEAIGNYY, CDR2 EKD. In DNA, the CDR3 is TGTGCCTGTGACACCTGGGGGAGTAGCTCCTGGGACACCCGACGGATGTTTTTC. Translation: CACDTWGSSSWDTRRMFF.

About this clone itself: The protein in TCRdb stems from a much larger clone and differs at residue 9 from this DNA's translation, likely a read error; here the protein is translated from the DNA. CDR3 DNA: TGTGCCTGTGACCCCGTACTGGGGGGCTTTTTCGCTTTGACAGCACAACTCTTCTTT. It translates to CACDPVLGGFFALTAQLFF. V usage is TRDV2 and J usage is TRDJ2; the match to TRDD3 covers 8 bases. CDR1 GEAIGNYY and CDR2 EKD come from the germline V gene. The CDR3 has 19 residues. Trimming at V came to 3 bases and at J to 0 bases, leaving 14 bases not matched to a gene.

The table lists this clone with a few counts. Since a much larger clone is just one base distant, this may be a read error. Other DNA sequences of this sample code for an identical CDR3. The gene calls are TRDV2 and TRDJ3; the match to TRDD3 covers 13 bases. Trimming took 1 base from V and 0 from J; bases not matched to a gene: 8. The CDR3 covers 21 residues. Germline V gene data show CDR1 as GEAIGNYY and CDR2 as EKD. The CDR3, as DNA: TGTGCCTGTGACACTGTACTGGGGGATACGAGGAGCTCCTGGGACACCCGACAGATGTTTTTC. Amino acid sequence: CACDTVLGDTRSSWDTRQMFF.

Worth noting for this clone: A far larger clone is just one base off, so this is likely a read error. The V gene is TRDV2, the J gene TRDJ3, with 11 bases lining up with TRDD3. Germline lookup yields CDR1 GEAIGNYY and CDR2 EKD. This CDR3 contains 22 residues. CDR3 amino acids: CACDTVVLGDKKSSWDTRQVFF. In DNA form, the CDR3 reads TGTGCCTGTGACACCGTGGTACTGGGGGATAAGAAGAGCTCCTGGGACACCCGACAGGTGTTTTTC.

A few counts support this clone. TCRdb attributes to this sequence the protein of a much larger clone, which differs from the DNA translation at residue 14; a read error is likely, and the protein displayed is translated from the DNA. The J gene is TRDJ3, the V gene TRDV2; 13 nucleotides match TRDD3. The germline V gene has CDR1 GEAIGNYY and CDR2 EKD. CDR3 length equals 19 residues. CDR3 DNA sequence: TGTGCCTGTGACCGTACTGGGGGATACGGCTCCTGGGACGCCCGACAGATGTTTTTC. Encoded protein: CACDRTGGYGSWDARQMFF.

This clone is large (0.1 to 1%) by share. The same CDR3 is also encoded by other DNA sequences in this sample. The chain links TRDV2 to TRDJ3; TRDD3 matches at 7 bases. Germline V gives CDR1 GEAIGNYY, CDR2 EKD. V shed 0 bases, J shed 0 bases, and the junction held 4 bases outside the gene matches. The CDR3 is made up of 18 amino acids. Written as DNA, the CDR3 is TGTGCCTGTGACACCCTGGGGGTGAGCTCCTGGGACACCCGACAGATGTTTTTC. This gives the protein CACDTLGVSSWDTRQMFF.

Worth noting for this clone: TCRdb's entry gives the protein of a much larger clone, which mismatches this DNA's translation at residue 14, likely from a read error; the protein reported here is translated from the DNA. This chain links TRDV2 with TRDJ2; 8 nucleotides line up with TRDD3. CDR3 length: 16 amino acids. CDR1 and CDR2 from the germline V gene are GEAIGNYY and EKD. The CDR3 DNA sequence: TGTGCCTGTGACAGGGGAGGGATACGCATGACAGCACAACCCTTCTTT. Protein sequence: CACDRGGIRMTAQPFF.

In its sample, this clone is medium-sized (0.01 to 0.1%). Other DNA sequences within the sample encode an identical CDR3. The gene calls are TRDV2 and TRDJ3; TRDD3 matches 7 bases. After removal of 3 bases from V and 0 bases from J, the junction contained 10 bases not matched to a gene. Looked up from germline, CDR1 is GEAIGNYY and CDR2 is EKD. The CDR3 is made up of 19 amino acids. The CDR3 bases are TGTGCCTGTGACTACGTACTGGGGAAGAGCTCCTGGGACACCCGACAGATGTTTTTC. It yields the protein CACDYVLGKSSWDTRQMFF.

The table lists this clone with a few counts. The protein held in TCRdb is that of a much larger clone and does not match this DNA's translation at residue 9, likely because of a read error; the protein shown is translated from the DNA. The CDR3 DNA sequence: TGTGCCTGTGACTTACTGGGGGATGCGCGCTCCTGGGACACCCGACAGATGTTTTTC. This translates into CACDLLGDARSWDTRQMFF. V and J are TRDV2 and TRDJ3; 10 bases line up with TRDD3. The length of the CDR3 is 19 residues. Trimming removed 3 bases from V and 0 bases from J; junction bases left unmatched: 7. CDR1 and CDR2 (germline): GEAIGNYY, EKD.

On this clone: This likely stems from a read error, as it lies one base from a far larger clone. Distinct nucleotide sequences in the sample also encode this CDR3. V is TRDV2 and J is TRDJ3, with 9 bases lining up with TRDD3. Trimming took 0 bases from V and 4 from J; bases not matched to a gene: 0. Germline V gene data show CDR1 as GEAIGNYY and CDR2 as EKD. The CDR3 is made up of 16 amino acids. CDR3 amino acids: CACDTWGIWDTRQMFF. CDR3 bases: TGTGCCTGTGACACCTGGGGGATATGGGACACCCGACAGATGTTTTTC.

Notes on this clone: TCRdb has a much larger clone's protein, which differs at residue 9 from the translation of this DNA, likely because of a read error; what is shown is the protein translated from the DNA. The rearrangement joins TRDV2 to TRDJ3; 8 bases are shared with TRDD3. Germline V gene sequence: CDR1 GEAIGNYY, CDR2 EKD. The CDR3 sequence is 18 residues long. The trim removed 3 bases at V and 2 bases at J, leaving 8 bases unmatched. The CDR3 region has the DNA TGTGCCTGTGACGGATTACTGGGGGGTACCTGGGACACCCGACAGATGTTTTTC. It yields the protein CACDGLLGGTWDTRQMFF.

Worth noting for this clone: This may stem from a read error, because a much larger clone lies one nucleotide away. This same CDR3 is encoded by further DNA sequences in the sample. V gene TRDV2 combines with J gene TRDJ1; D is undetermined. The germline V and J ends were trimmed by 0 bases and 4 bases, with 5 bases remaining between them. Germline loops: CDR1 GEAIGNYY, CDR2 EKD. This CDR3 comprises 12 residues. This chain's CDR3 is CACDTGYDKLIF. Here the CDR3 DNA reads TGTGCCTGTGACACCGGGTACGATAAACTCATCTTT.

The table lists this clone with a few counts. TCRdb's protein and the translated DNA diverge at residue 13; the protein reported here is the translation of the DNA. This chain links TRDV1 with TRDJ3; no clear D gene. The CDR3 runs 20 residues. CDR1 and CDR2 (germline): TSWWSYY, QGS. CDR3 in amino acids: CALGEPPPIRLSGDTRQMFF. The CDR3 bases are TGTGCTCTTGGGGAACCTCCCCCCATCCGCCTCTCCGGGGACACCCGACAGATGTTTTTC.

By proportion, this clone is large. This CDR3 is also generated by other DNA sequences in the sample. V usage is TRDV2 and J usage is TRDJ2; 11 bases fit TRDD3. V lost 1 base, J lost 6 bases, and 3 bases stayed unmatched. The CDR3 is 15 amino acids. CDR1 and CDR2 from the germline V gene are GEAIGNYY and EKD. The CDR3 spells CACDTGGYGAAQLFF. In nucleotides, the CDR3 is TGTGCCTGTGACACTGGGGGATACGGGGCAGCACAACTCTTCTTT.

Note on this clone: The protein TCRdb gives is from a much larger clone and does not agree with this DNA's translation at residue 13, likely a read error; the protein shown here comes from the DNA. V is TRDV2 and J is TRDJ3; 13 bases line up with TRDD3. The CDR3 sequence is 18 residues long. From germline, CDR1 is GEAIGNYY and CDR2 EKD. CDR3 sequence reads: CAWTGGYASSWDARQMFF. CDR3 DNA sequence: TGTGCCTGGACTGGGGGATACGCAAGCTCCTGGGACGCCCGACAGATGTTTTTC.

This clone was detected a few times. This DNA's translation and the protein TCRdb lists, from a much larger clone, do not match at residue 4, likely due to a read error; the protein shown is translated from the DNA. The chain has TRDV2 and TRDJ3; 7 bases map to TRDD3. This CDR3 contains 19 residues. Germline-derived CDR1 and CDR2 are GEAIGNYY and EKD. The CDR3 loop is CACNTWGPPLSWDTRQMFF. The CDR3, as DNA: TGTGCCTGTAACACCTGGGGGCCTCCCCTCTCCTGGGACACCCGACAGATGTTTTTC.

With respect to this clone: A single base separates this from a much larger clone, so it may be a read error. The rearrangement uses TRDV2 and TRDJ3; TRDD3 matches at 9 bases. CDR1 is GEAIGNYY, CDR2 EKD, per germline. Germline trimming cut 1 base from V and 2 bases from J; bases unmatched to any gene: 11. This CDR3 contains 20 residues. The DNA of the CDR3 is TGTGCCTGTGACACGTGGGCTGGGGGATCCGGCGCCTGGGACACCCGACAGATGTTTTTC. Its translation: CACDTWAGGSGAWDTRQMFF.

This clone has only a few counts. The mismatch at residue 4 between this DNA's translation and the TCRdb protein of a much larger clone likely reflects a read error; the protein shown is translated from the DNA. The chain couples TRDV2 to TRDJ3; 12 positions agree with TRDD3. The germline V gene has CDR1 GEAIGNYY and CDR2 EKD. The CDR3 covers 19 residues. The CDR3 here is CACNTVWGIRSWDTRQMFF. CDR3 bases: TGTGCCTGTAACACCGTCTGGGGGATACGCTCCTGGGACACCCGACAGATGTTTTTC.

This clone was seen a handful of times. A far more abundant clone sits one base away, making this likely a read error. The sample carries other DNA sequences with the same CDR3. The V call is TRDV2, the J call TRDJ1; 13 bases agree with TRDD3. J lost 11 bases, V lost 2 bases, and 4 bases had no gene match. CDR3 size: 13 residues. The V gene's germline CDR1 is GEAIGNYY and CDR2 EKD. The CDR3 bases are TGTGCCTGTGACAAGATACTGGGGGATACGCTCATCTTT. Translated, it gives CACDKILGDTLIF.

Notes on this clone: This likely came from a read error, as a far larger clone is one base away. The rearrangement links TRDV2 to TRDJ3; 12 bases are a match to TRDD3. Because TCRdb records no J gene, it was assigned here through a match of the DNA to germline. Trimming removed 3 bases from V and 0 bases from J; junction bases left unmatched: 17. Germline values: CDR1 GEAIGNYY, CDR2 EKD. The CDR3 totals 23 residues. CDR3 amino acids: CACDSIPLGDTMGSSWDTRQMFF. The CDR3 DNA is TGTGCCTGTGACTCTATCCCTCTGGGGGATACGATGGGCAGCTCCTGGGACACCCGACAGATGTTTTTC.

For this clone: TCRdb pairs this DNA with a much larger clone's protein that differs at residue 12, likely a read error; the protein shown was translated from the DNA. V and J are TRDV2 and TRDJ1; D may be TRDD3 (6 bases). The CDR3 totals 15 residues. CDR1 GEAIGNYY and CDR2 EKD come from the germline V gene. CDR3 coding DNA: TGTGCCTGTGACACCGTCGCACTGGGCTTCGATAGACTCATCTTT. It codes for CACDTVALGFDRLIF.

This clone was counted a few times. One base away lies a much larger clone, so this may be a sequencing read error. The same CDR3 also results from other DNA sequences found in this sample. J is TRDJ3 and V is TRDV2, with TRDD3 identical over 9 bases. Germline loops: CDR1 GEAIGNYY, CDR2 EKD. V lost 0 bases, J lost 3 bases, and 8 bases stayed unmatched. This CDR3 spans 19 amino acids. CDR3 residues: CACDTGRGILRWDTRQMFF. CDR3 in DNA: TGTGCCTGTGACACCGGGAGGGGGATACTTCGCTGGGACACCCGACAGATGTTTTTC.

This clone occurred a few times. The V gene is TRDV2, the J gene TRDJ3, with 7 nucleotides matching TRDD3. CDR3 length equals 19 residues. The V segment lost 3 bases and the J segment 3 bases; nucleotides outside the gene matches: 13. Germline V gene data show CDR1 as GEAIGNYY and CDR2 as EKD. CDR3 residues: CACDPLRDTRDWDTRQMFF. CDR3 in DNA: TGTGCCTGTGACCCACTGAGGGATACACGCGACTGGGACACCCGACAGATGTTTTTC.

Of note for this clone: A read error is likely here: a far larger clone is one base away. V and J are TRDV2 and TRDJ1, with TRDD3 identical over 9 bases. Germline CDR1 GEAIGNYY, CDR2 EKD. The CDR3 has 14 residues. CDR3 amino acids: CACGTWGYADKLIF. In DNA form, the CDR3 reads TGTGCCTGTGGCACCTGGGGATACGCCGATAAACTCATCTTT.

There are a few counts of this clone. The TCRdb record carries a much larger clone's protein, which differs from this DNA's translation at residue 13; a read error is the likely cause, and the protein listed here is the DNA translation. V is TRDV2 and J is TRDJ3; 8 nucleotides line up with TRDD3. The CDR3 spans 19 residues. Per the germline V gene, CDR1 is GEAIGNYY and CDR2 is EKD. CDR3 nucleotide sequence: TGTGCCTGTGACACCATACTGGGGGTCCCCTCCTGGGGCACCCGACAGATGTTTTTC. Translation: CACDTILGVPSWGTRQMFF.

This clone was seen a few times. A far larger clone differs by one base, so this is likely a read error. The identical CDR3 is also encoded by other nucleotide sequences in the sample. The rearrangement joins TRDV2 to TRDJ3, with 8 bases lining up with TRDD3. V was pared by 7 bases and J by 0 bases, with 10 bases of the junction left unmatched. CDR1 is GEAIGNYY and CDR2 is EKD in the germline V gene. The CDR3 consists of 18 residues. CDR3 sequence reads: CACDFTGGLSWDTRQMFF. Here the CDR3 DNA reads TGTGCCTGCGACTTTACTGGGGGCCTCTCCTGGGACACCCGACAGATGTTTTTC.

This clone was observed a few times. A much bigger clone sits one base away, suggesting this may be a read error. The gene calls are TRDV1 and TRDJ1; D perhaps matches TRDD3 (7 bases). Germline assignment: CDR1 TSWWSYY and CDR2 QGS. Trimming took 3 bases from V and 2 from J, leaving 40 bases between them. The CDR3 covers 24 residues. CDR3 residues: CALGDRLLFLTGEYAVRGTDKLIF. CDR3 DNA sequence: TGTGCTCTTGGGGACCGACTCCTCTTCCTTACTGGGGAATACGCAGTGAGGGGGACCGATAAACTCATCTTT.

This clone was recorded a few times. This DNA's translation differs at residue 14 from TCRdb's protein, which comes from a much larger clone; a read error is likely, and the protein shown is translated from the DNA. This chain uses TRDV2 with TRDJ3; 11 bases line up with TRDD3. This CDR3 spans 18 amino acids. CDR1 and CDR2 from the germline V gene are GEAIGNYY and EKD. CDR3 amino acids: CACDTGGYGSWDTQQMFF. DNA of the CDR3: TGTGCCTGTGACACTGGGGGATACGGCTCCTGGGACACCCAACAGATGTTTTTC.

In this sample, this clone turned up a few times. The protein held in TCRdb is that of a much larger clone and does not match this DNA's translation at residue 11, likely because of a read error; the protein shown is translated from the DNA. The chain combines TRDV2 with TRDJ3, with 7 bases identical to TRDD3. The junction had 10 bases not matched to a gene; V was cut back by 1 base and J by 2 bases. This CDR3 region has 19 residues. Germline V gene sequence: CDR1 GEAIGNYY, CDR2 EKD. The CDR3 region is CACDTGWGSSTWDTRQMFF. CDR3 nucleotides: TGTGCCTGTGACACTGGCTGGGGGTCGAGCACCTGGGACACCCGACAGATGTTTTTC.